This T cell receptor (beta chain) emerged from a study of T-cell reconstitution after alpha-beta-depleted transplantation in children. Molecular barcoding with unique molecular identifiers was used for the TCRbeta library. MiXCR was run by TCRdb on the PCR reads, yielding one entry per CDR3 protein. This repertoire shows a few hundred thousand distinct CDR3 sequences, approximately 9.9% found once; its top ten account for about 5.4%. Many counts were recorded for this clonotype. The CDR3 is 15 residues long. V lost 0 bases and J lost 0, with 8 bases in between. Germline-derived CDR1 and CDR2 are LNHNV and YYDKDF (reference sequence).

V and J are TRBV15 and TRBJ1-1; D ambiguous. The clonotype comes from a human donor who donated a stem cell graft to a child with SCID. This specimen was PBMCs from the stem cell graft donor, taken from the stem cell graft. CDR3 bases: TGTGCCACCAGCAGAGATCGGAACATGAACACTGAAGCTTTCTTT. Protein: CATSRDRNMNTEAFF.